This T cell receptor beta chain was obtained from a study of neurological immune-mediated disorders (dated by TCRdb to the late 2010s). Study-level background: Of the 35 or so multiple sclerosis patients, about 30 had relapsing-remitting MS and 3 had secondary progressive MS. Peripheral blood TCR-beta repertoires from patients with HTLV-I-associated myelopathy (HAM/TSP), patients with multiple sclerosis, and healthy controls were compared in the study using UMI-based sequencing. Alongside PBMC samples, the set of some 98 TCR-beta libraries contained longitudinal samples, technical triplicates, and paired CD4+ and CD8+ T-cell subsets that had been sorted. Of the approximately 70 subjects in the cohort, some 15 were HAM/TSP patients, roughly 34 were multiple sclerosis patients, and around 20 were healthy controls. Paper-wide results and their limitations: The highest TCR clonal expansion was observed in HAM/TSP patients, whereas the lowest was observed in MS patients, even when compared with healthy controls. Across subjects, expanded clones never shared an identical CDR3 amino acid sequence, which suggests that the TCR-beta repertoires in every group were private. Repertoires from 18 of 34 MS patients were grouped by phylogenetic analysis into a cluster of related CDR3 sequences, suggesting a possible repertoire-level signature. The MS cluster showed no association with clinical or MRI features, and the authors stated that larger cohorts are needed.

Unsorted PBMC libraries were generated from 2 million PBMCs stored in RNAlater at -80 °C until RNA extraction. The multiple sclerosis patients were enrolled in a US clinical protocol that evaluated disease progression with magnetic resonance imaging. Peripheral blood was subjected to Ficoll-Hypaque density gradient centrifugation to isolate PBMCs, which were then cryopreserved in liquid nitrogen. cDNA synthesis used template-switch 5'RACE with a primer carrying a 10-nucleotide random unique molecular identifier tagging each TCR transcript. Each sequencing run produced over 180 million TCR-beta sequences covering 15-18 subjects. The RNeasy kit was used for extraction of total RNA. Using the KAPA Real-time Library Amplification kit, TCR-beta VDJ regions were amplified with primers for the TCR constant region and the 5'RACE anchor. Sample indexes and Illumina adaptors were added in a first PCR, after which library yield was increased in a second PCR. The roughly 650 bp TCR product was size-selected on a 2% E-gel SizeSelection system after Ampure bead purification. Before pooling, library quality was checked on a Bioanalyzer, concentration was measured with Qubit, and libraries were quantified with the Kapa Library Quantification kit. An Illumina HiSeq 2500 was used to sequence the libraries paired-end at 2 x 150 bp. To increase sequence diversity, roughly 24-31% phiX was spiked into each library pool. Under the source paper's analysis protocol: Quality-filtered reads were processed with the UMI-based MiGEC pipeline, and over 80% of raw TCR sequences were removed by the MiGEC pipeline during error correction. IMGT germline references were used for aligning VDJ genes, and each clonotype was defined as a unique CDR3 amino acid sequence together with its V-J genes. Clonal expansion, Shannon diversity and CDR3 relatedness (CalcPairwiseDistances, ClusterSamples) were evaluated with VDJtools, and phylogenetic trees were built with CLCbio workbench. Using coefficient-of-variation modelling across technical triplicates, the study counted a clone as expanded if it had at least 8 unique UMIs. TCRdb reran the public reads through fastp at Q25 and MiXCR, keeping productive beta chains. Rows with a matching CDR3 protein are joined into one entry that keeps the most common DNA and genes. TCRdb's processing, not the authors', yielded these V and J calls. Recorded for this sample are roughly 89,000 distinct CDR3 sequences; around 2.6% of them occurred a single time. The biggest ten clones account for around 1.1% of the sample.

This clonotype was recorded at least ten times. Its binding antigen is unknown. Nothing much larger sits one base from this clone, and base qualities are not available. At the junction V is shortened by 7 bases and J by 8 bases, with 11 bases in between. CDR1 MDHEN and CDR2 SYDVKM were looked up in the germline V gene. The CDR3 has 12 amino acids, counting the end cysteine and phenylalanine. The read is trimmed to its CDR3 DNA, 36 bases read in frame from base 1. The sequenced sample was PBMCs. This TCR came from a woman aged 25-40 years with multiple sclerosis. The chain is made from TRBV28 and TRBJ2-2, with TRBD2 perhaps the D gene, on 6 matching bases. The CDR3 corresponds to CASTRGRGELFF. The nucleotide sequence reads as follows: TGTGCCAGCACCCGGGGGAGAGGGGAGCTGTTTTTT.